A single sample is the source of the 27 T cell receptor beta chains below, sequenced in a study of low-dose radiotherapy and immunotherapy resistance in tumors. Primers used for first-strand cDNA, a TRAV- and TRBV-specific set, covered both alpha and beta chains. TCRs underwent 20 PCR cycles of amplification with a constant-region primer and V-primer adapter. TCRdb used MiXCR to reprocess the reads, holding one entry per CDR3 protein. This sample yields 55,000 to 65,000 distinct CDR3 sequences, of which more than 25% are seen a single time; 5.5% to 8% belongs to the top ten. Specified time point: before trial treatment. The sequences come from PBMCs, collected before treatment. These receptor sequences come from a male donor with rectosigmoid adenocarcinoma.

Note on this clonotype: A single base is all that separates this from a far larger clone, so a read error is likely. The J gene is TRBJ2-5, the V gene TRBV6-5; no definite D call. Trimming removed 2 bases at V and 3 bases at J, with 4 bases between. Germline CDR1 is MNHEY and CDR2 is SVGAGI. The CDR3 covers 12 residues. CDR3 amino acids: CASSYDKETQYF. The CDR3 region has the DNA TGTGCCAGCAGTTACGACAAAGAGACCCAGTACTTC.

This clonotype showed up just a few times. The chain recombines TRBV9 with TRBJ1-2; the D is unclear. This CDR3 comprises 15 residues. The V end lost 0 bases, the J end lost 6 bases, and 15 bases lay between the germline ends. Germline CDR1 SGDLS, CDR2 YYNGEE. Written as DNA, the CDR3 is TGTGCCAGCAGCGTAGACGGGCAGGTCCGGAATGGCTACACCTTC. It yields the protein CASSVDGQVRNGYTF.

About this clonotype itself: One base separates it from a far larger clone, so it is likely a read error. The CDR3 here is CASSPTAGESYEQFF. CDR3 bases: TGTGCCAGCAGCCCGACAGCGGGAGAGAGTTACGAGCAGTTCTTC. The rearrangement uses TRBV5-4 and TRBJ2-1, with 8 nucleotides matching TRBD2. Losses at the gene ends were 4 bases for V and 10 bases for J; bases not matched to a gene: 13. The germline V gene encodes CDR1 SGHNT and CDR2 YYREEE (reference sequence). The CDR3 runs to 15 residues.

This sequence joins TRBV7-2 and TRBJ2-7, with D maybe TRBD2 (5 bases). CDR1 is SGHTA and CDR2 is FQGNSA in the germline V gene. The germline V and J ends were trimmed by 8 bases and 0 bases, with 17 bases remaining between them. The CDR3 loop spans 15 amino acids. The CDR3 reads CASAEGRTASYEQYF. The CDR3 region has the DNA TGTGCCAGCGCAGAGGGCAGGACTGCCTCCTACGAGCAGTACTTC.

The table lists this clonotype with many counts. The chain uses TRBV28 and TRBJ2-7; D perhaps matches TRBD2 (6 bases). In germline, CDR1 is MDHEN, CDR2 SYDVKM. Trimming pared 8 bases from V and 2 bases from J, leaving 13 bases between. The CDR3 has 13 amino acids. CDR3 nucleotides: TGTGCCAGCGCCGATAGCGGACCCTACGAGCAGTACTTC. Encoded protein: CASADSGPYEQYF.

This clonotype turned up a few times. This chain joins TRBV28 and TRBJ2-1; D might be TRBD2 (6 bases). V lost 6 bases and J lost 7, with 19 bases in between. Per the germline V gene, CDR1 is MDHEN and CDR2 is SYDVKM. CDR3 length: 15 residues. CDR3 sequence reads: CASRGPRDWQNEQFF. Here the CDR3 DNA reads TGTGCCAGCAGGGGACCGAGGGACTGGCAAAATGAGCAGTTCTTC.

The V call is TRBV6-4, the J call TRBJ2-7, with a possible D match to TRBD2 (6 bases). Germline assignment: CDR1 MRHNA and CDR2 SNTAGT. The V end was cut by 5 bases, the J end by 7 bases, with 24 bases between. The CDR3 has 16 residues. The chain's CDR3 is CASSRAGFGGPGEQYF. The CDR3 nucleotides are TGTGCCAGCAGTCGGGCGGGATTCGGAGGACCGGGAGAGCAGTACTTC.

The rearrangement uses TRBV11-2 and TRBJ2-7; D gene ambiguous. Germline V gene data show CDR1 as SGHAT and CDR2 as FQNNGV. V shed 3 bases and J shed 3 bases, with 9 bases lying between them. This CDR3 has 13 amino acids. Here the CDR3 reads CASSFASNYEQYF. Here the CDR3 DNA reads TGTGCCAGCAGCTTTGCCTCGAACTACGAGCAGTACTTC.

This clonotype was observed at least ten times. The rearrangement joins TRBV11-1 to TRBJ2-7; D is undetermined. CDR1 and CDR2 from the germline V gene are SGHAT and FQDESV (reference sequence). This CDR3 has 14 residues. V lost 5 bases and J 0 bases, leaving 11 bases between the germline ends. This CDR3 reads CASSQRVASYEQYF. CDR3 nucleotide sequence: TGTGCCAGCAGCCAAAGGGTGGCCTCCTACGAGCAGTACTTC.

This clonotype was detected many times. This chain uses TRBV19 with TRBJ2-7, with 7 nucleotides matching TRBD1. The V gene end was trimmed by 8 bases and the J gene end by 3 bases; junction bases not matched to a gene: 7. Germline CDR1 is LNHDA and CDR2 is SQIVND (reference sequence). The CDR3 sequence is 13 residues long. Here the CDR3 DNA reads TGTGCCAGTGCCGGGACAGAGAACTACGAGCAGTACTTC. Translating gives CASAGTENYEQYF.

The table lists this clonotype with many counts. The CDR3 DNA follows: TGTGCCAGCAGTTCGCCTGGAGGCACCTATAATTCACCCCTCCACTTT. Its protein is CASSSPGGTYNSPLHF. This sequence joins TRBV6-2 or TRBV6-3 and TRBJ1-6; D call uncertain. Trimming removed 4 bases from V and 2 bases from J, with 12 bases in between. CDR3 length equals 16 residues. Germline V gene data show CDR1 as MNHEY and CDR2 as SVGEGT.

This clonotype was observed many times. The chain links TRBV10-1 to TRBJ2-5, with a tentative D call TRBD1 (5 bases). Trimming removed 3 bases at V and 2 bases at J, with 10 bases between. CDR1 WNHNN and CDR2 SYGVQD come from the germline V gene (reference sequence). The CDR3 extends over 14 amino acids. The CDR3 coding sequence is TGCGCCAGCAGTGACCAGACAGAACAAGAGACCCAGTACTTC. It yields the protein CASSDQTEQETQYF.

This clonotype occurred many times. V usage is TRBV7-9 and J usage is TRBJ2-2; D perhaps matches TRBD2 (6 bases). The CDR3 loop spans 17 amino acids. Trimming took off 5 bases at V and 2 bases at J, with 18 bases between the two ends. The germline CDR1 and CDR2 sequences are SEHNR and FQNEAQ (reference sequence). CDR3 in amino acids: CASSPSPGGENTGELFF. In nucleotides, the CDR3 is TGTGCCAGCAGCCCTTCTCCTGGCGGGGAAAACACCGGGGAGCTGTTTTTT.

Ten or more counts support this clonotype. The chain links TRBV11-2 to TRBJ2-4, with 9 bases lining up with TRBD1. The germline CDR1 and CDR2 sequences are SGHAT and FQNNGV. The V and J ends lost 5 bases and 8 bases, in that order; junction bases with no gene match: 7. This CDR3 contains 14 residues. For the CDR3, the DNA is TGTGCCAGCAGCCCAGGGGGACAGGGCTACATTCAGTACTTC. It codes for CASSPGGQGYIQYF.

The V gene is TRBV9, the J gene TRBJ2-3; the D gene is possibly TRBD2 (7 bases). The CDR3 extends over 17 amino acids. V was cut by 4 bases and J by 1 base, with 19 bases left in between. Germline values: CDR1 SGDLS, CDR2 YYNGEE. The chain's CDR3 is CASSPPRGGSRTDTQYF. The CDR3 nucleotides are TGTGCCAGCAGCCCCCCGAGGGGGGGATCTCGCACAGATACGCAGTATTTT. Supplemented by reference TRBV9 and TRBJ2-3, the full variable domain reads DSGVTQTPKHLITATGQRVTLRCSPRSGDLSVYWYQQSLDQGLQFLIQYYNGEERAKGNILERFSAQQFPDLHSELNLSSLELGDSALYFCASSPPRGGSRTDTQYFGPGTRLTVL.

This clonotype was recorded many times. The genes are TRBV7-2 and TRBJ2-7; D unclear. V was clipped by 3 bases and J by 4 bases, with 10 bases between them. CDR3 length: 13 residues. From germline, CDR1 is SGHTA and CDR2 FQGNSA. The CDR3 sequence: CASSFSQTYEQYF. The CDR3 DNA follows: TGTGCCAGCAGCTTTTCTCAAACATACGAGCAGTACTTC.

There are many counts of this clonotype. V is TRBV6-5 and J is TRBJ2-7; TRBD1 aligns across 8 bases. The V gene end was trimmed by 6 bases and the J gene end by 2 bases; junction bases not matched to a gene: 9. This CDR3 contains 15 residues. Germline loops: CDR1 MNHEY, CDR2 SVGAGI. The CDR3 spells CASRASGQAPYEQYF. CDR3 nucleotide sequence: TGTGCCAGCAGGGCCTCGGGACAGGCTCCCTACGAGCAGTACTTC.

This clonotype was seen at least ten times. This rearrangement joins TRBV12-3 or TRBV12-4 to TRBJ2-7, with TRBD1 matching 10 bases. V dropped 2 bases and J dropped 1; count of bases not matched to a gene: 8. The CDR3 totals 17 residues. CDR3: CASSLYGTGEKSYEQYF. CDR3 DNA: TGTGCCAGCAGTTTATATGGGACAGGGGAAAAGTCCTACGAGCAGTACTTC.

This clonotype was seen many times. This sequence joins TRBV4-3 and TRBJ1-1; D remains unclear. CDR3 length: 15 amino acids. The V gene's germline CDR1 is LGHNA and CDR2 YSLEER. Trimming removed 4 bases from V and 1 base from J, with 13 bases in between. This CDR3 is CASSRADGENTEAFF. CDR3 nucleotides: TGCGCCAGCAGCCGAGCGGATGGAGAGAACACTGAAGCTTTCTTT.

This clonotype was detected many times. The CDR3 nucleotides are TGCAGTGCCTTAATACATCGTGCGGTAAACACCGGGGAGCTGTTTTTT. Protein product: CSALIHRAVNTGELFF. The chain joins TRBV20-1 to TRBJ2-2; no reliable D call. The CDR3 runs 16 residues. The V end lost 6 bases, the J end lost 2 bases, and 19 bases lay between the germline ends. Germline assignment: CDR1 DFQATT and CDR2 SNEGSKA (reference sequence).

As regards this clonotype: This may be a read error, as it is one base from a much larger clone. Since no conserved phenylalanine or tryptophan closes the CDR3, a read error is the likely cause. This chain links TRBV7-2 with TRBJ1-6; D is undetermined. CDR1 SGHTA and CDR2 FQGNSA come from the germline V gene. Trimming took 5 bases from V and 9 from J, leaving 14 bases between them. This CDR3 is built from 14 residues. CDR3 sequence: CASSPRALVSPLHL. CDR3 DNA: TGTGCCAGCAGCCCCAGAGCCCTCGTTTCACCCCTCCACCTT.

This clonotype was found many times. The J gene is TRBJ2-1, the V gene TRBV3-1, with 12 bases that match TRBD2. This CDR3 has 19 residues. V dropped 5 bases and J dropped 6; count of bases not matched to a gene: 17. Germline V lookup: CDR1 LGHDT, CDR2 YNNKEL (reference sequence). The CDR3 DNA is TGTGCCAGCAGCGTACTAGCGGGGGGATCCGGGGGGCCGCTCAATGAGCAGTTCTTC. The encoded protein is CASSVLAGGSGGPLNEQFF.

The rearrangement links TRBV5-6 to TRBJ2-5; TRBD1 matches at 7 bases. In germline, CDR1 is SGHDT, CDR2 YYEEEE. J lost 5 bases, V lost 4 bases, and 11 bases had no gene match. The CDR3 totals 15 residues. CDR3 in amino acids: CASSGTERSRETQYF. Here the CDR3 DNA reads TGTGCCAGCAGCGGGACAGAAAGGAGTAGGGAGACCCAGTACTTC. The full variable domain, completed using reference TRBV5-6 and TRBJ2-5, is DAGVTQSPTHLIKTRGQQVTLRCSPKSGHDTVSWYQQALGQGPQFIFQYYEEEERQRGNFPDRFSGHQFPNYSSELNVNALLLGDSALYLCASSGTERSRETQYFGPGTRLLVL.

Of note for this clonotype: A far larger clone is a single base away, which makes a read error likely. The genes are TRBV11-2 and TRBJ2-7; TRBD2 matches at 13 bases. The CDR3 sequence is 16 residues long. Looked up from germline, CDR1 is SGHAT and CDR2 is FQNNGV. Unmatched junction bases numbered 11, after V lost 5 bases and J lost 7 bases. CDR3 residues: CASSALLAGGPREQYF. The CDR3 nucleotides read TGTGCCAGCAGCGCCCTACTAGCGGGAGGGCCTCGTGAGCAGTACTTC.

The gene calls are TRBV12-3 or TRBV12-4 and TRBJ2-5, with 9 bases fitting TRBD1. With 5 bases clipped from V and 4 bases from J, the junction kept 11 bases outside the gene matches. This CDR3 comprises 16 residues. The CDR3 DNA follows: TGTGCCAGCAGTCCCCGGACAGGGGCGCGGAGAGAGACCCAGTACTTC. Amino acid sequence: CASSPRTGARRETQYF.

This clonotype has ten or more counts. V usage is TRBV7-4 and J usage is TRBJ2-5; weak D call: TRBD1 (6 bases). In germline, CDR1 is SGHVT, CDR2 SQSDAQ. This CDR3 is 14 amino acids long. Written as DNA, the CDR3 is TGTGCTCATTCTTTCCCTCCAGGGGAAGAGACCCAGTACTTC. It yields the protein CAHSFPPGEETQYF.

This clonotype was picked up many times. J is TRBJ2-3 and V is TRBV20-1; tentative D call: TRBD2 (7 bases). The CDR3 is made up of 15 amino acids. V dropped 3 bases and J dropped 5 bases, with 18 bases sitting between them. Germline CDR1 and CDR2: DFQATT and SNEGSKA (reference sequence). In nucleotides, the CDR3 is TGCAGTGCTAGGTCATTCGCGGGGGCTGGAGATACGCAGTATTTT. It codes for CSARSFAGAGDTQYF.